The 21 T cell receptor beta chains below were found in one sample sequenced in a study of T cells in Graves' hyperthyroidism and ophthalmopathy. Amplification targeted TCR beta CDR3 regions from RNA transcripts. Researchers ran a first-round RT-PCR on the TCR CDR3 using the HTBI primer set. TCRdb re-analysed the multiplex PCR reads in MiXCR, keeping a single row per CDR3 protein. The data contain about 260,000 distinct CDR3 sequences, around 20% of them singletons. The sequenced material came from blood. These receptor sequences come from a man aged 25-40 years with Graves' ophthalmopathy.

This clonotype turned up a few times. This chain connects TRBV5-5 to TRBJ1-1; 8 nucleotides align to TRBD1. Trimming at V came to 3 bases and at J to 1 base, leaving 5 bases not matched to a gene. Germline-derived CDR1 and CDR2 are SGHKS and YYEKEE (reference sequence). The CDR3 totals 15 residues. CDR3 nucleotides: TGTGCCAGCAGCTACCCGACAGGGGCGAACACTGAAGCTTTCTTT. Protein sequence: CASSYPTGANTEAFF.

This clonotype came up a few times. The CDR3 carries no conserved terminal phenylalanine or tryptophan, so it likely arises from a read error. The CDR3 loop is CASSQNGSPYNEQFL. CDR3 in DNA: TGTGCCAGCAGCCAAAACGGGAGCCCCTACAATGAGCAGTTCCTC. The chain recombines TRBV3-1 with TRBJ2-1, with D maybe TRBD2 (6 bases). From germline, CDR1 is LGHDT and CDR2 YNNKEL (reference sequence). With 2 bases removed from V and 2 bases from J, the gap between germline ends came to 10 bases. The CDR3 totals 15 residues.

This clonotype was counted only a few times. V usage is TRBV7-8 and J usage is TRBJ2-1; no reliable D call. Trimming removed 3 bases at V and 4 bases at J, with 10 bases between. The CDR3 has 14 amino acids. The V gene's germline CDR1 is SGHVS and CDR2 FQNEAQ. CDR3 sequence: CASSFSTAYNEQFF. The DNA of the CDR3 is TGTGCCAGCAGCTTCTCGACGGCGTACAATGAGCAGTTCTTC.

The chain is built from TRBV2 and TRBJ2-3; 7 bases are shared with TRBD2. The CDR3 consists of 15 residues. The trim removed 6 bases at V and 0 bases at J, leaving 6 bases unmatched. CDR1 and CDR2 (germline): SNHLY, FYNNEI. The CDR3 loop reads CASRISGPSTDTQYF. In DNA form, the CDR3 reads TGTGCCAGCAGGATTAGCGGGCCTAGCACAGATACGCAGTATTTT.

The rearrangement uses TRBV20-1 and TRBJ1-2; tentative D call: TRBD1 (6 bases). Germline loops: CDR1 DFQATT, CDR2 SNEGSKA (reference sequence). The CDR3 totals 13 residues. The germline V and J ends were trimmed by 5 bases and 4 bases, with 14 bases remaining between them. CDR3 sequence: CSAPDQGTYGYTF. CDR3 nucleotide sequence: TGCAGTGCTCCGGATCAGGGGACCTATGGCTACACCTTC.

This clonotype was seen repeatedly, ten times or more. The gene calls are TRBV11-2 and TRBJ1-2; 7 positions match TRBD1. The CDR3 runs 13 residues. The germline V gene encodes CDR1 SGHAT and CDR2 FQNNGV. The V and J ends lost 1 base and 7 bases, in that order; junction bases with no gene match: 3. In nucleotides, the CDR3 is TGTGCCAGCAGCTTAGGACAGGGAGTTGGCTACACCTTC. Translated, it gives CASSLGQGVGYTF.

This chain links TRBV6-6 with TRBJ1-6; TRBD1 is a possible D gene (5 bases). V dropped 2 bases and J dropped 7 bases, with 15 bases sitting between them. CDR1 is MNHNY and CDR2 is SVGAGI in the germline V gene (reference sequence). The CDR3 is 16 amino acids. Written as DNA, the CDR3 is TGTGCCAGCAGTTACCGGGGCGGGGTATGGAATTCACCCCTCCACTTT. Protein: CASSYRGGVWNSPLHF.

This clonotype was seen ten or more times. The chain couples TRBV20-1 to TRBJ2-7, with TRBD1 identical over 8 bases. V dropped 5 bases and J dropped 2; count of bases not matched to a gene: 5. The CDR3 consists of 13 residues. CDR1 is DFQATT and CDR2 is SNEGSKA in the germline V gene (reference sequence). The CDR3 loop is CSAPDRDPYEQYF. DNA of the CDR3: TGCAGTGCTCCGGACAGGGACCCCTACGAGCAGTACTTC.

The rearrangement links TRBV25-1 to TRBJ2-2; D unclear. The CDR3 has 13 residues. Between the trimmed V and J ends, which lost 3 bases and 8 bases, there was a span of 10 bases. Germline CDR1 is MGHDK and CDR2 is SYGVNS. The CDR3 is CASSDPPPGELFF. The CDR3 nucleotides read TGTGCCAGCAGTGATCCCCCTCCTGGGGAGCTGTTTTTT.

This clonotype was detected only a few times. J is TRBJ2-1 and V is TRBV6-2 or TRBV6-3; TRBD1 agrees at 9 bases. CDR1 is MNHEY, CDR2 SVGEGT, per germline. Trimming cost V 0 bases and J 6 bases; bases outside gene matches: 9. The CDR3 has 17 residues. The CDR3 region is CASSYSIRDRVRNEQFF. Here the CDR3 DNA reads TGTGCCAGCAGTTACTCTATCCGGGACAGGGTACGCAATGAGCAGTTCTTC.

V usage is TRBV5-1 and J usage is TRBJ2-3; no definite D call. V was pared by 0 bases and J by 2 bases, with 7 bases between. Germline CDR1 is SGHRS and CDR2 is YFSETQ. The length of the CDR3 is 14 residues. The CDR3 bases are TGCGCCAGCAGCTTGGCACAGAACACAGATACGCAGTATTTT. Translation: CASSLAQNTDTQYF.

The chain has TRBV11-3 and TRBJ2-2; D is possibly TRBD1 or TRBD2 (5 bases each). This CDR3 is built from 15 residues. V was trimmed by 3 bases and J by 2 bases, leaving 10 bases between them. Germline V lookup: CDR1 SGHNT, CDR2 YENEEA. This chain's CDR3 is CASSFRGLNTGELFF. The DNA of the CDR3 is TGTGCCAGCAGCTTCCGGGGCTTAAACACCGGGGAGCTGTTTTTT.

This clonotype was picked up a small number of times. J is TRBJ1-4 and V is TRBV6-1; 7 bases line up with TRBD1. With 8 bases clipped from V and 6 bases from J, the junction kept 15 bases outside the gene matches. The germline gives CDR1 MNHNS, CDR2 SASEGT. The CDR3 covers 16 residues. Written as DNA, the CDR3 is TGTGCCAGCGGCCGGGACAGACCTGCCTGGGATGAAAAACTGTTTTTT. It codes for CASGRDRPAWDEKLFF.

The genes are TRBV3-1 and TRBJ2-1; no clear D gene. The CDR3 is made up of 16 amino acids. V shed 1 base and J shed 3 bases, with 13 bases lying between them. Germline V gene data show CDR1 as LGHDT and CDR2 as YNNKEL (reference sequence). The CDR3 nucleotides are TGTGCCAGCAGCCAAGTTCGGCACAGCAACTACAATGAGCAGTTCTTC. Translation: CASSQVRHSNYNEQFF.

On this clonotype itself: The junction shows a germline mismatch at one end, possibly a read error. The CDR3 spells CASRVDYNSPLHF. The CDR3 DNA is TGTGCCAGCAGGGTCGATTATAATTCGCCCCTCCACTTT. V and J are TRBV7-9 and TRBJ1-6; the D is unclear. This CDR3 region has 13 residues. Germline V gene lookup returns CDR1 SEHNR and CDR2 FQNEAQ (reference sequence).

V and J are TRBV6-2 or TRBV6-3 and TRBJ2-7; 7 positions match TRBD1. V lost 6 bases, J lost 2 bases, and 4 bases stayed unmatched. Germline V gene lookup returns CDR1 MNHEY and CDR2 SVGEGT. The CDR3 sequence is 13 residues long. For the CDR3, the DNA is TGTGCCAGCAGACAGGGGCTTACCTACGAGCAGTACTTC. This translates into CASRQGLTYEQYF.

This clonotype showed up just a few times. The chain employs TRBV6-5 and TRBJ1-1; D is unresolved. The CDR3 spans 13 residues. V dropped 1 base and J dropped 1 base, with 4 bases sitting between them. Looked up from germline, CDR1 is MNHEY and CDR2 is SVGAGI. Written as DNA, the CDR3 is TGTGCCAGCAGTTACTGGAAGAACACTGAAGCTTTCTTT. Translating gives CASSYWKNTEAFF.

The gene calls are TRBV12-3 or TRBV12-4 and TRBJ2-1; D possibly uses TRBD1 or TRBD2 (5 bases each). The tail of the sequence fits TRBJ2-7 better, so the J call may be wrong. The CDR3 is 13 amino acids. The CDR3 DNA reads as TGTGCCAGCAGTGAACGACGGGGCAATGAGCAGTACTTC. Amino acid sequence: CASSERRGNEQYF.

The rearrangement links TRBV28 to TRBJ1-1, with D maybe TRBD1 (5 bases). This CDR3 is built from 15 residues. CDR1 and CDR2 (germline): MDHEN, SYDVKM. V was pared by 5 bases and J by 4 bases, with 17 bases between. The DNA of the CDR3 is TGTGCCAGCAGTCCTAGGGGTCGGGGAAGCACTGAAGCTTTCTTT. It yields the protein CASSPRGRGSTEAFF.

The sample holds many counts of this clonotype. The V call is TRBV6-2 or TRBV6-3, the J call TRBJ2-1; TRBD2 matches 13 bases. The CDR3 is 16 residues long. The trim removed 8 bases at V and 4 bases at J, leaving 8 bases unmatched. The germline V gene encodes CDR1 MNHEY and CDR2 SVGEGT. CDR3 nucleotide sequence: TGTGCCAGCGGTTCCGGGACTAGCGGGGTGTACAATGAGCAGTTCTTC. Translated: CASGSGTSGVYNEQFF.

The chain has TRBV27 and TRBJ1-1; TRBD1 aligns across 8 bases. The CDR3 length is 18 residues. V dropped 6 bases and J dropped 0; count of bases not matched to a gene: 15. Germline CDR1 and CDR2: MNHEY and SMNVEV (reference sequence). This CDR3 is CASSPERTGYNMNTEAFF. DNA for the CDR3: TGTGCCAGCAGCCCTGAGAGGACAGGGTATAACATGAACACTGAAGCTTTCTTT.